The T cell receptor beta chain under discussion was sequenced for a study of blood T cell repertoires in COVID-19. Germline assignment: CDR1 GTSNPN and CDR2 SVGIG (reference sequence). The CDR3 runs to 13 residues. V was clipped by 1 base and J by 7 bases, with 11 bases between them. Only in-frame clones appear in the TCRdb table, and some are missing; sequencing was by immunoSEQ multiplex PCR. The sample yields some 270,000 clones, around nine tenths seen once. Sequencing input: peripheral blood. The receptor was isolated from a man aged 45-60 years with acute or convalescent COVID-19. The chain couples TRBV30 to TRBJ1-5; a weak D match, TRBD1 (6 bases). The DNA of the CDR3 is TGTGCCTGGAGTGACAGGGTTGGGCAGCCCCAGCATTTT. It yields the protein CAWSDRVGQPQHF. The full variable domain, with the rest looked up from reference TRBV30 and TRBJ1-5, is SQTIHQWPATLVQPVGSPLSLECTVEGTSNPNLYWYRQAAGRGLQLLFYSVGIGQISSEVPQNLSASRPQDRQFILSSKKLLLSDSGFYLCAWSDRVGQPQHFGDGTRLSIL.